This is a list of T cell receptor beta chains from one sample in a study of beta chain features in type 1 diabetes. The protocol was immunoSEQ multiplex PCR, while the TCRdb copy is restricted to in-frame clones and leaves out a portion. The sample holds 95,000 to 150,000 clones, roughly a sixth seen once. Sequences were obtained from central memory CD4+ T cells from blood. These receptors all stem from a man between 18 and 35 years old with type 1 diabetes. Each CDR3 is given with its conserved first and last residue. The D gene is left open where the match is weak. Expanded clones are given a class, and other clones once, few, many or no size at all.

TGCAGCGTTGGCCGACAGGGCACAGATACGCAGTATTTT	CSVGRQGTDTQYF	TRBJ2-3	TRBV29-1	-	-
TGTGCCAGCTTTCCCACGAGGGGTTCCTATAATTCACCCCTCCACTTT	CASFPTRGSYNSPLHF	TRBJ1-6	TRBV28	few	-
TGTGCCAGCAGCTTGACAGGGAGCTCCTACGAGCAGTACTTC	CASSLTGSSYEQYF	TRBJ2-7	TRBV7-9	few	TRBD1
TGTGCCACCAGCAGAGACAGGGATCAGACTGAGCAGTTCTTC	CATSRDRDQTEQFF	TRBJ2-1	TRBV15	many	-
TGTGCCAGCAGCTTACCGGGGGTCCAAGAGACCCAGTACTTC	CASSLPGVQETQYF	TRBJ2-5	TRBV11-2	-	-
TGTGCCAGCAGCTTAGAAGCTCTCCCGGGACTAGCGGGAGAGGGGGAGACCCAGTACTTC	CASSLEALPGLAGEGETQYF	TRBJ2-5	TRBV11-2	few	TRBD2
TGTGCCAGCTCACCGTATGTGACAGGGTCCTACGAGCAGTACTTC	CASSPYVTGSYEQYF	TRBJ2-7	TRBV18	many	TRBD1
TGCAGCGCTACGCGGGACAGGGCGTTGAGTACCCAGTACTTC	CSATRDRALSTQYF	TRBJ2-5	TRBV29-1	medium-sized	TRBD1
TGTGCCAGCGACGAACCTGCGGGGAATGAGCAGTTCTTC	CASDEPAGNEQFF	TRBJ2-1	TRBV28	few	-
TGTGCCAGCAGTTTATGGGGGGGCGATGAAAAACTGTTTTTT	CASSLWGGDEKLFF	TRBJ1-4	TRBV28	-	-
TGTGCCAGCAGTTTTAACGCACCGCCCGAGCAGTACTTC	CASSFNAPPEQYF	TRBJ2-7	TRBV28	-	-
TGTGCCAGCAGCTCCTCCGGGCCTCCAGTCGCCCTCCACTTT	CASSSSGPPVALHF	TRBJ1-6	TRBV7-2	few	-
TGTGCCAGCACCATTTCCGGGGGGGTGTTGTACGAGCAGTACTTC	CASTISGGVLYEQYF	TRBJ2-7	TRBV13	-	TRBD2
TGTGCCAGCAGCTTAGTCGGGCTAGCGGGCACAGATACGCAGTATTTT	CASSLVGLAGTDTQYF	TRBJ2-3	TRBV7-2	-	TRBD2
TGTGCCACCAGCAGGCGGGCCCTAGTCCCTCTCACAGATACGCAGTATTTT	CATSRRALVPLTDTQYF	TRBJ2-3	TRBV15	-	-
TGTGCCTGGAGCCCTGACAGTAACTATGGCTACACCTTC	CAWSPDSNYGYTF	TRBJ1-2	TRBV30	-	-
TGCAGCGCACCTCCCCCCAATCGGGACAGCGACACCGGGGAGCTGTTTTTT	CSAPPPNRDSDTGELFF	TRBJ2-2	TRBV29-1	-	TRBD1
TGTGCCAGCATGGGGGCTGGGGCCAACGTCCTGACTTTC	CASMGAGANVLTF	TRBJ2-6	TRBV28	-	-
TGTGCCAGCAGCCCACGGCAGGGGCGTTTCTACACCTTC	CASSPRQGRFYTF	TRBJ1-2	TRBV7-2	-	-
TGTGCCAGCAGCTTAGACGGGGGGCGCACAGATACGCAGTATTTT	CASSLDGGRTDTQYF	TRBJ2-3	TRBV7-2	few	-
TGCAGCGTAGCGGGAGTCCTCTCCTACAATGAGCAGTTCTTC	CSVAGVLSYNEQFF	TRBJ2-1	TRBV29-1	many	TRBD2
TGTGCCAGCAGTGATAGCGGCCGGGAGCTGTTTTTT	CASSDSGRELFF	TRBJ2-2	TRBV2	-	-
TGTGCCAGCATAAGGGATCGCACAGATACGCAGTATTTT	CASIRDRTDTQYF	TRBJ2-3	TRBV2	few	-
TGTGCCAGCAGCTTGGACAACAATGAGCAGTTCTTC	CASSLDNNEQFF	TRBJ2-1	TRBV5-4	few	-
TGTGCCAGCAGGGTTCGGAGCACAGATACGCAGTATTTT	CASRVRSTDTQYF	TRBJ2-3	TRBV28	few	-
TGTGCCAGCAGCTCGGGAGGAGAAGAGACCCAGTACTTC	CASSSGGEETQYF	TRBJ2-5	TRBV5-4	-	TRBD2
TGTGCCAGCAGCTTAATCCAGGGTGCAGATACGCAGTATTTT	CASSLIQGADTQYF	TRBJ2-3	TRBV7-3	-	-
TGTGCCAGCAGCCAATCAGCTCCAGATACGCAGTATTTT	CASSQSAPDTQYF	TRBJ2-3	TRBV16	-	-
TGTGCCAGCAGCTTAGGCGGGGCCCAAAACATTCAGTACTTC	CASSLGGAQNIQYF	TRBJ2-4	TRBV7-9	many	-
TGCAGCGTTGATGGACTAGTTGCGGATACGCAGTATTTT	CSVDGLVADTQYF	TRBJ2-3	TRBV29-1	few	TRBD2
TGTGCCAGCTCACCGGGATCAGGGACCATCTCCGAGCAGTACTTC	CASSPGSGTISEQYF	TRBJ2-7	TRBV18	few	-
TGCGCCAGCAGCCCGGCAGTGTACAATGAGCAGTTCTTC	CASSPAVYNEQFF	TRBJ2-1	TRBV4-3	-	-
TGCGCCAGCAGCCAAGATGTCTATGTAGGGAGGGGGACAGCCACTGAAGCTTTCTTT	CASSQDVYVGRGTATEAFF	TRBJ1-1	TRBV4-1	few	TRBD1
TGTGCCAGCAGCTCTGGGAGTTATGGCTACACCTTC	CASSSGSYGYTF	TRBJ1-2	TRBV5-6	-	-
TGTGCCTGGAAGGGGGGAAACAGGGGCCGCAATCAGCCCCAGCATTTT	CAWKGGNRGRNQPQHF	TRBJ1-5	TRBV30	few	TRBD1
TGTGCCAGCGGGGGGACCCCGGGACTAGCGGGAGCCCCCGTCTTC	CASGGTPGLAGAPVF	TRBJ2-1	TRBV2	-	TRBD2
TGTGCCAGCAGTGAAGGGAAGGGGCGAGGCAATCAGCCCCAGCATTTT	CASSEGKGRGNQPQHF	TRBJ1-5	TRBV6-1	few	-
TGTGCCAGCAGTGAAGAAGAGGTTTCGAGCTACACCTTC	CASSEEEVSSYTF	TRBJ1-2	TRBV6-1	-	-
TGTGCCAGCAGAGAACCGGGACAGGGTGACGAGCAGTACTTC	CASREPGQGDEQYF	TRBJ2-7	TRBV6-1	-	TRBD1
TGTGCCAGCAGCGGCACGGGCTACACCTTC	CASSGTGYTF	TRBJ1-2	TRBV6-6	-	-
TGCGCCACCAAAGCCTCCCCAGGGGCTACTGAAGCTTTCTTT	CATKASPGATEAFF	TRBJ1-1	TRBV10-2	-	-